These 22 T cell receptor beta chains originate from one sample sequenced in a study of cytotoxic CD8 clonotypes in ibrutinib-treated CLL listed by TCRdb under 2021. The library was generated by the immunoSEQ multiplex PCR assay. This immuneACCESS table, as held by TCRdb, lists in-frame sequences with V and J called but not all clones. Of the missing ones, under half trace to an unresolved V gene in checked studies; the others have no known cause. Recorded for this sample are 160,000 or so clones; more than 80% of them occurred a single time. The top ten constitute about 4.5% of the sample. The intended sense of this specimen's time point label: roughly 2 years on ibrutinib. Sequencing used PBMCs, obtained after 24 months of ibrutinib treatment. The source is a human donor with chronic lymphocytic leukemia.

The CDR3 nucleotides read TGTGCCATCAATACAGGGGTGGGGACTGAAGCTTTCTTT. Translation: CAINTGVGTEAFF. The chain is built from TRBV10-3 and TRBJ1-1; 7 bases agree with TRBD1. Looked up from germline, CDR1 is ENHRY and CDR2 is SYGVKD. The CDR3 consists of 13 residues. V shed 7 bases, J shed 5 bases, and the junction held 7 bases outside the gene matches.

This rearrangement joins TRBV5-1 to TRBJ2-7; TRBD1 agrees at 11 bases. Per germline, CDR1 SGHRS and CDR2 YFSETQ. This CDR3 is built from 15 residues. Trimming removed 0 bases from V and 7 bases from J; junction bases left unmatched: 6. The CDR3 coding sequence is TGCGCCAGCAGCTTGGAAGGACAGGGGGCGCGGGAGCAGTACTTC. This translates into CASSLEGQGAREQYF.

The CDR3 is CASSLGRGRAGDTQYF. CDR3 sequence (DNA): TGTGCCAGCAGCTTAGGTCGTGGGAGGGCCGGAGATACGCAGTATTTT. The chain joins TRBV7-2 to TRBJ2-3; 7 bases map to TRBD2. J was trimmed by 5 bases and V by 1 base; bases with no gene match: 9. CDR3 length: 16 amino acids. Germline values: CDR1 SGHTA, CDR2 FQGNSA.

V and J are TRBV11-2 and TRBJ2-3; TRBD1 is a possible D gene (6 bases). This CDR3 comprises 14 residues. Germline loops: CDR1 SGHAT, CDR2 FQNNGV. V dropped 3 bases and J dropped 6 bases, with 13 bases sitting between them. CDR3 nucleotide sequence: TGTGCCAGCAGCTTTCTAGGGGGTGGGGATACGCAGTATTTT. Translation: CASSFLGGGDTQYF. The whole variable domain, remainder taken from reference TRBV11-2 and TRBJ2-3, is EAGVAQSPRYKIIEKRQSVAFWCNPISGHATLYWYQQILGQGPKLLIQFQNNGVVDDSQLPKDRFSAERLKGVDSTLKIQPAKLEDSAVYLCASSFLGGGDTQYFGPGTRLTVL.

The gene calls are TRBV19 and TRBJ2-7, with 10 bases matching TRBD2. V was clipped by 4 bases and J by 7 bases; unmatched bases: 19. CDR1 and CDR2 from the germline V gene are LNHDA and SQIVND (reference sequence). This CDR3 comprises 18 residues. The CDR3 is CASSKGRLGLADLSEQYF. CDR3 sequence (DNA): TGTGCCAGTAGTAAGGGGCGTCTTGGACTAGCGGACCTCTCAGAGCAGTACTTC.

The gene calls are TRBV7-9 and TRBJ1-1; 8 nucleotides line up with TRBD1. CDR3 length equals 16 residues. V was pared by 6 bases and J by 1 base, with 10 bases of the junction left unmatched. Germline loops: CDR1 SEHNR, CDR2 FQNEAQ (reference sequence). CDR3 sequence (DNA): TGTGCCAGCAGATTTGGCGGGACAGGTAGGAACACTGAAGCTTTCTTT. Residues: CASRFGGTGRNTEAFF.

The chain combines TRBV2 with TRBJ2-7; TRBD1 aligns across 7 bases. Germline CDR1 reads SNHLY; CDR2 reads FYNNEI. The CDR3 has 13 residues. Unmatched junction bases numbered 3, after V lost 5 bases and J lost 2 bases. Here the CDR3 reads CASSLTGPYEQYF. The CDR3 nucleotides read TGTGCCAGCAGTTTGACAGGGCCCTACGAGCAGTACTTC. The full variable domain, with the rest looked up from reference TRBV2 and TRBJ2-7, is EPEVTQTPSHQVTQMGQEVILRCVPISNHLYFYWYRQILGQKVEFLVSFYNNEISEKSEIFDDQFSVERPDGSNFTLKIRSTKLEDSAMYFCASSLTGPYEQYFGPGTRLTVT.

The chain has TRBV28 and TRBJ1-4; D is uncertain. Looked up from germline, CDR1 is MDHEN and CDR2 is SYDVKM. Deletions cut 3 bases from V and 15 bases from J, with 14 bases between. The CDR3 has 12 residues. As DNA, the CDR3 is TGTGCCAGCAGTTTCCGGGAGAGTAAGTTGTTTTTT. Protein product: CASSFRESKLFF.

V is TRBV7-8 and J is TRBJ2-1; possible D gene TRBD2, 6 bases. Trimming removed 1 base from V and 4 bases from J, with 23 bases in between. Germline lookup yields CDR1 SGHVS and CDR2 FQNEAQ. This CDR3 region has 19 residues. The CDR3 is CASSLGGPGRQGLYNEQFF. The CDR3 DNA reads TGTGCCAGCAGCTTAGGGGGCCCGGGGCGGCAGGGACTTTACAATGAGCAGTTCTTC. Using reference TRBV7-8 and TRBJ2-1 for the parts outside the CDR3, the full variable domain is GAGVSQSPRYKVAKRGQDVALRCDPISGHVSLFWYQQALGQGPEFLTYFQNEAQLDKSGLPSDRFFAERPEGSVSTLKIQRTQQEDSAVYLCASSLGGPGRQGLYNEQFFGPGTRLTVL.

This clone was seen only a few times. This chain joins TRBV30 and TRBJ2-3; 15 bases are a match to TRBD2. CDR1 and CDR2 (germline): GTSNPN, SVGIG (reference sequence). The CDR3 is 15 amino acids. V shed 6 bases and J 7 bases; nucleotides not matched to a gene: 8. CDR3 nucleotides: TGTGCCTGCCAGGGACTAGCGGGGGGCAGATATACGCAGTATTTT. Translated: CACQGLAGGRYTQYF.

V gene TRBV2 combines with J gene TRBJ2-7; D remains unclear. Germline-derived CDR1 and CDR2 are SNHLY and FYNNEI. The germline V and J ends were trimmed by 6 bases and 0 bases, with 15 bases remaining between them. CDR3 length: 15 amino acids. CDR3 DNA sequence: TGTGCCAGCAGAGGATCGGTCGGCGTCTCCTACGAGCAGTACTTC. Amino acids: CASRGSVGVSYEQYF.

This chain joins TRBV9 and TRBJ2-6; possibly TRBD2 for D (6 bases). The CDR3 consists of 17 residues. Trimming stripped 2 bases from V and 2 bases from J, with 14 bases between. The germline V gene encodes CDR1 SGDLS and CDR2 YYNGEE. The CDR3 is CASSVTSAGTGANVLTF. Written as DNA, the CDR3 is TGTGCCAGCAGCGTCACTTCGGCGGGGACTGGGGCCAACGTCCTGACTTTC.

This sequence joins TRBV28 and TRBJ2-7; TRBD2 is a possible D gene (5 bases). CDR3 length: 12 amino acids. Per the germline V gene, CDR1 is MDHEN and CDR2 is SYDVKM. The V gene lost 5 bases and the J gene lost 2 bases, with 7 bases spanning the gap. The CDR3 coding sequence is TGTGCCAGCAGTCGACTAACCTACGAGCAGTACTTC. Protein product: CASSRLTYEQYF.

The chain carries TRBV18 and TRBJ1-1; perhaps TRBD1 as D (5 bases). The germline V and J ends were trimmed by 5 bases and 5 bases, with 12 bases remaining between them. The CDR3 covers 13 residues. CDR1 is KGHSH and CDR2 is LQKENI in the germline V gene. The CDR3 nucleotides read TGTGCCAGCTCATCTCAGGGTCGGACTGAAGCTTTCTTT. Its translation is CASSSQGRTEAFF.

Only one count was recorded for this clone. The chain recombines TRBV28 with TRBJ2-5, with TRBD1 as a possible D gene (6 bases). The germline CDR1 and CDR2 sequences are MDHEN and SYDVKM. The CDR3 is 14 amino acids. V was pared by 6 bases and J by 5 bases, with 16 bases between. CDR3 protein: CASSGLFGGETQYF. CDR3 bases: TGTGCCAGCAGCGGTCTTTTTGGGGGCGAGACCCAGTACTTC. Full variable domain (outside the CDR3, taken from reference TRBV28 and TRBJ2-5): DVKVTQSSRYLVKRTGEKVFLECVQDMDHENMFWYRQDPGLGLRLIYFSYDVKMKEKGDIPEGYSVSREKKERFSLILESASTNQTSMYLCASSGLFGGETQYFGPGTRLLVL.

V usage is TRBV6-5 and J usage is TRBJ1-5; no definite D call. The CDR3 runs 16 residues. Germline V gene sequence: CDR1 MNHEY, CDR2 SVGAGI. V was clipped by 0 bases and J by 7 bases, with 16 bases between them. The CDR3 DNA follows: TGTGCCAGCAGTTACTCGATCTATGACGACGGCCAGCCCCAGCATTTT. Residues: CASSYSIYDDGQPQHF.

This clone has more than one count but fewer than ten. The rearrangement uses TRBV21-1 and TRBJ1-5. TRBV21-1 is tagged as a pseudogene. This CDR3 is 16 amino acids long. CDR3 DNA sequence: TGTGCCAGCAGCTTCTTACGGGCCCCAGAAAATCAGCCCCAGCATTTT. It codes for CASSFLRAPENQPQHF.

This chain links TRBV30 with TRBJ2-2; possibly TRBD1 for D (6 bases). This CDR3 region has 13 residues. Trimming cost V 3 bases and J 6 bases, with 11 bases left between them. CDR1 and CDR2 from the germline V gene are GTSNPN and SVGIG (reference sequence). The CDR3: CAWRRQVSGELFF. The CDR3 DNA sequence: TGTGCCTGGAGGAGACAGGTTTCCGGGGAGCTGTTTTTT. The full variable domain, completed using reference TRBV30 and TRBJ2-2, is SQTIHQWPATLVQPVGSPLSLECTVEGTSNPNLYWYRQAAGRGLQLLFYSVGIGQISSEVPQNLSASRPQDRQFILSSKKLLLSDSGFYLCAWRRQVSGELFFGEGSRLTVL.

The chain links TRBV5-4 to TRBJ2-7, with 7 bases lining up with TRBD2. Germline assignment: CDR1 SGHNT and CDR2 YYREEE (reference sequence). Losses at the gene ends were 4 bases for V and 1 base for J; bases not matched to a gene: 14. The CDR3 sequence is 17 residues long. The CDR3 nucleotides read TGTGCCAGCAGCACACGTAGGGGCGGGAGTAGATCCTACGAGCAGTACTTC. This gives the protein CASSTRRGGSRSYEQYF.

This clone was counted a single time. The chain combines TRBV5-4 with TRBJ1-1; D uncertain. The CDR3 extends over 12 amino acids. Germline loops: CDR1 SGHNT, CDR2 YYREEE (reference sequence). Trimming took 4 bases from V and 7 from J, leaving 11 bases between them. The CDR3 loop reads CASSDQTIEAFF. The CDR3, as DNA: TGTGCCAGCAGCGATCAGACCATTGAAGCTTTCTTT. Looking up the rest from reference TRBV5-4 and TRBJ1-1 gives the full variable domain: ETGVTQSPTHLIKTRGQQVTLRCSSQSGHNTVSWYQQALGQGPQFIFQYYREEENGRGNFPPRFSGLQFPNYSSELNVNALELDDSALYLCASSDQTIEAFFGQGTRLTVV.

J is TRBJ2-7 and V is TRBV9, with 10 nucleotides matching TRBD2. V was pared by 4 bases and J by 5 bases, with 6 bases of the junction left unmatched. CDR1 SGDLS and CDR2 YYNGEE come from the germline V gene. The CDR3 covers 14 residues. CDR3 residues: CASSPPSGSHEQYF. In DNA, the CDR3 is TGTGCCAGCAGCCCCCCTAGCGGGAGCCACGAGCAGTACTTC.

This clone was observed a single time. This rearrangement joins TRBV27 to TRBJ1-4; D gene unclear. This CDR3 spans 18 amino acids. Per germline, CDR1 MNHEY and CDR2 SMNVEV (reference sequence). V was trimmed by 2 bases and J by 0 bases, leaving 16 bases between them. The CDR3 nucleotides read TGTGCCAGCAGTTTAGCCCCAAGAGGGAGCACAACTAATGAAAAACTGTTTTTT. Protein sequence: CASSLAPRGSTTNEKLFF.